Listed here are 25 T cell receptor beta chains from one sample, sequenced in a study of regulatory T cells in long-lasting Graves disease. Library construction for TCR beta used iRepertoire HTBI primers and Arm-PCR of CDR3 regions. TCRdb analysed the multiplex PCR reads with MiXCR anew, one entry per CDR3 protein. Of over 200,000 distinct CDR3 sequences in the sample, about 17% were seen once. Time point described: newly diagnosed GD, antithyroid drugs for less than 3 months. With RNA extracted from PBMCs as input, the TCR library was made. These same data were also listed under a study on T cells in Graves' hyperthyroidism and ophthalmopathy.

The sequences come from peripheral blood mononuclear cells (PBMCs), collected at new diagnosis, from a patient treated with antithyroid drugs. These receptors came from a woman in her twenties or thirties with Graves disease.

This clonotype was seen repeatedly, ten times or more. The chain uses TRBV6-1 and TRBJ2-7; 8 bases are a match to TRBD2. The V segment lost 6 bases and the J segment 3 bases; nucleotides outside the gene matches: 10. CDR3 length equals 15 residues. The germline V gene encodes CDR1 MNHNS and CDR2 SASEGT. The CDR3 region is CASSPSAGGLYEQYF. CDR3 nucleotides: TGTGCCAGCAGCCCGTCGGCGGGGGGCCTCTACGAGCAGTACTTC.

This clonotype showed up many times. This chain joins TRBV12-3 or TRBV12-4 and TRBJ1-1, with 7 bases identical to TRBD1. The CDR3 has 13 amino acids. J was trimmed by 6 bases and V by 6 bases; bases with no gene match: 7. The CDR3 protein is CASSPTGAPEAFF. CDR3 DNA sequence: TGTGCCAGCAGCCCTACAGGGGCCCCTGAAGCTTTCTTT.

At least ten counts were recorded for this clonotype. V and J are TRBV29-1 and TRBJ2-1; 7 nucleotides line up with TRBD1. V lost 6 bases and J lost 4; bases outside the gene matches: 6. The CDR3 is 13 residues long. From germline, CDR1 is SQVTM and CDR2 ANQGSEA. The DNA of the CDR3 is TGCAGCGTAGGGGGCGAATATTACAATGAGCAGTTCTTC. Its translation: CSVGGEYYNEQFF.

This clonotype occurred a few times. The V call is TRBV6-1, the J call TRBJ2-6, with D possibly TRBD1 on 5 matching bases. Germline V gene data show CDR1 as MNHNS and CDR2 as SASEGT. V was shortened by 11 bases and J by 1 base, with 9 bases between the two germline ends. The CDR3 runs to 13 residues. The CDR3 bases are TGTGCCGTACAGGCTTCTGGGGCCAACGTCCTGACTTTC. Protein: CAVQASGANVLTF.

This clonotype was counted at least ten times. The rearrangement uses TRBV2 and TRBJ1-6, with D maybe TRBD1 (5 bases). V was clipped by 6 bases and J by 12 bases, with 24 bases between them. This CDR3 is built from 16 residues. Germline CDR1 SNHLY, CDR2 FYNNEI. The CDR3 spells CASRVQEMVHQGPLHF. The CDR3 nucleotides read TGTGCCAGCAGGGTACAGGAAATGGTGCATCAAGGACCCCTCCACTTT.

This clonotype appeared many times. The chain combines TRBV15 with TRBJ1-2, with 9 bases lining up with TRBD1. Germline V gene sequence: CDR1 LNHNV, CDR2 YYDKDF (reference sequence). This CDR3 region has 15 residues. V shed 0 bases and J 7 bases; nucleotides not matched to a gene: 6. The CDR3 nucleotides are TGTGCCACCAGCAGAGATATACAGGGGGCGCGTGGCTACACCTTC. Its translation: CATSRDIQGARGYTF. Full variable domain (remainder filled in from reference TRBV15 and TRBJ1-2): DAMVIQNPRYQVTQFGKPVTLSCSQTLNHNVMYWYQQKSSQAPKLLFHYYDKDFNNEADTPDNFQSRRPNTSFCFLDIRSPGLGDTAMYLCATSRDIQGARGYTFGSGTRLTVV.

This sequence joins TRBV6-2 or TRBV6-3 and TRBJ2-7, with TRBD1 identical over 9 bases. Germline CDR1 MNHEY, CDR2 SVGEGT. The V gene end was trimmed by 6 bases and the J gene end by 2 bases; junction bases not matched to a gene: 17. The CDR3 is made up of 18 amino acids. This CDR3 is CASSAFTTGGSRTYEQYF. In DNA form, the CDR3 reads TGTGCCAGCAGCGCCTTTACAACAGGGGGCTCCCGGACCTACGAGCAGTACTTC.

This clonotype was recorded many times. The V gene is TRBV6-9, the J gene TRBJ1-1; D gene uncertain. CDR1 is MNHGY and CDR2 is SVAAGI in the germline V gene. V was shortened by 3 bases and J by 7 bases, with 12 bases between the two germline ends. The CDR3 is 13 residues long. DNA for the CDR3: TGTGCCAGCAGTTACCCGCACGACGGTGAAGCTTTCTTT. This codes for CASSYPHDGEAFF.

The sample holds many counts of this clonotype. The rearrangement joins TRBV4-2 to TRBJ1-5; 8 bases match TRBD1. The CDR3 length is 16 residues. V trimming: 4 bases; J trimming: 6 bases; junction bases outside the gene matches: 11. Germline CDR1 LGHNA, CDR2 YNFKEQ. CDR3 coding DNA: TGTGCCAGCAGCCCGACCGGACAGGGCGACGGTCAGCCCCAGCATTTT. It translates to CASSPTGQGDGQPQHF.

This clonotype occurred many times. The J gene is TRBJ1-3, the V gene TRBV10-1; D remains ambiguous. This CDR3 has 15 amino acids. V shed 2 bases and J shed 0 bases, with 8 bases lying between them. CDR1 WNHNN and CDR2 SYGVQD come from the germline V gene (reference sequence). The CDR3 reads CASSEDPSSGNTIYF. In DNA form, the CDR3 reads TGCGCCAGCAGTGAGGACCCCAGCTCTGGAAACACCATATATTTT.

This clonotype was detected ten times or more. The V and J genes are TRBV3-1 and TRBJ1-1, with D perhaps matching TRBD1 (5 bases). The germline V and J ends were trimmed by 1 base and 4 bases, with 13 bases remaining between them. Germline values: CDR1 LGHDT, CDR2 YNNKEL (reference sequence). The CDR3 is 15 residues long. CDR3 amino acids: CASSQATGRRTEAFF. CDR3 bases: TGTGCCAGCAGCCAAGCGACGGGGCGGCGCACTGAAGCTTTCTTT.

Many counts were recorded for this clonotype. This rearrangement joins TRBV3-1 to TRBJ2-2; no definite D call. V gave up 3 bases and J gave up 8 bases, with 4 bases separating them. Germline CDR1 reads LGHDT; CDR2 reads YNNKEL (reference sequence). The CDR3 contains 11 residues. CDR3 region: CASSQAGELFF. DNA for the CDR3: TGTGCCAGCAGCCAGGCTGGGGAGCTGTTTTTT. The full variable domain, completed using reference TRBV3-1 and TRBJ2-2, is DTAVSQTPKYLVTQMGNDKSIKCEQNLGHDTMYWYKQDSKKFLKIMFSYNNKELIINETVPNRFSPKSPDKAHLNLHINSLELGDSAVYFCASSQAGELFFGEGSRLTVL.

This clonotype was counted many times. The V call is TRBV10-2, the J call TRBJ2-2, with D hard to call. The CDR3 is 14 residues long. Between the trimmed V and J ends, which lost 7 bases and 1 base, there was a span of 10 bases. The germline V gene has CDR1 WSHSY and CDR2 SAAADI. In DNA form, the CDR3 reads TGCGCCAGCAAGCTCACAGTGAACACCGGGGAGCTGTTTTTT. This sequence encodes CASKLTVNTGELFF.

This clonotype showed up many times. This chain connects TRBV18 to TRBJ1-2; TRBD1 aligns across 9 bases. Germline trimming cut 1 base from V and 2 bases from J; bases unmatched to any gene: 2. The CDR3 length is 15 residues. Germline values: CDR1 KGHSH, CDR2 LQKENI. Here the CDR3 DNA reads TGTGCCAGCTCACCACAGGACAGGGGCAACTATGGCTACACCTTC. This sequence encodes CASSPQDRGNYGYTF.

This clonotype has ten or more counts. This chain uses TRBV18 with TRBJ2-2, with D unresolved. Germline values: CDR1 KGHSH, CDR2 LQKENI. The V gene lost 0 bases and the J gene lost 4 bases, with 9 bases spanning the gap. The CDR3 contains 15 residues. CDR3 sequence reads: CASSPPISGTGELFF. The CDR3, as DNA: TGTGCCAGCTCACCACCCATATCTGGCACCGGGGAGCTGTTTTTT. Full variable domain (outside the CDR3, taken from reference TRBV18 and TRBJ2-2): NAGVMQNPRHLVRRRGQEARLRCSPMKGHSHVYWYRQLPEEGLKFMVYLQKENIIDESGMPKERFSAEFPKEGPSILRIQQVVRGDSAAYFCASSPPISGTGELFFGEGSRLTVL.

In its sample, this clonotype was seen once. With only one base between it and a far larger clone, this is likely a read error. The chain recombines TRBV12-3 or TRBV12-4 with TRBJ2-7; possibly TRBD2 for D (6 bases). Trimming shortened V by 5 bases and J by 7 bases, and 24 bases separated the two germline ends. CDR3 size: 16 residues. CDR3 in amino acids: CASSLSPRRLGNEQYF. The CDR3 DNA reads as TGTGCCAGCAGTCTTTCCCCCCGAAGACTAGGGAATGAGCAGTACTTC.

Many counts were recorded for this clonotype. The V call is TRBV2, the J call TRBJ1-1; no clear D gene. Germline V CDR1 and CDR2: SNHLY, FYNNEI. This CDR3 has 9 residues. Trimming cost V 6 bases and J 4 bases, with 0 bases left between them. The CDR3 here is CASSTEAFF. DNA of the CDR3: TGTGCCAGCAGCACTGAAGCTTTCTTT.

This clonotype was detected many times. At one of its ends the junction is not consistent with the germline gene, which may arise from a read error. This rearrangement joins TRBV4-1 to TRBJ1-2, with D possibly matching TRBD1 (5 bases). Germline assignment: CDR1 MGHRA and CDR2 YSYEKL. The length of the CDR3 is 14 residues. CDR3 sequence: CASSQDRGGRGYTF. For the CDR3, the DNA is TGTGCCAGCAGCCAAGACCGGGGGGGACGTGGCTACACCTTC.

This clonotype has a count of ten or more. CDR3 sequence reads: CASSRRREAVDEQYF. The CDR3 DNA reads TGTGCCAGCAGTCGGAGGAGGGAAGCAGTCGACGAGCAGTACTTC. The V and J genes are TRBV27 and TRBJ2-7; weak D call: TRBD2 (6 bases). Looked up from germline, CDR1 is MNHEY and CDR2 is SMNVEV (reference sequence). The V end was cut by 5 bases, the J end by 5 bases, with 19 bases between. This CDR3 region has 15 residues.

This clonotype has at least ten counts. The chain carries TRBV3-1 and TRBJ1-1, with D unclear. Per the germline V gene, CDR1 is LGHDT and CDR2 is YNNKEL (reference sequence). This CDR3 region has 13 residues. With 4 bases removed from V and 1 base from J, the gap between germline ends came to 7 bases. CDR3 DNA: TGTGCCAGCAGCCGGGGAGAGAACACTGAAGCTTTCTTT. Its protein is CASSRGENTEAFF. The whole variable domain, filled in from reference TRBV3-1 and TRBJ1-1, reads DTAVSQTPKYLVTQMGNDKSIKCEQNLGHDTMYWYKQDSKKFLKIMFSYNNKELIINETVPNRFSPKSPDKAHLNLHINSLELGDSAVYFCASSRGENTEAFFGQGTRLTVV.

Worth noting for this clonotype: The missing conserved phenylalanine or tryptophan at the end of this CDR3 makes a read error likely. The V gene is TRBV7-9, the J gene TRBJ2-5; TRBD2 matches at 14 bases. This CDR3 is 17 amino acids long. CDR1 and CDR2 from the germline V gene are SEHNR and FQNEAQ (reference sequence). The V gene end was trimmed by 7 bases and the J gene end by 0 bases; junction bases not matched to a gene: 7. The CDR3 nucleotides read TGTGCCAGCAAGAGGACTAGCGGGGGGAGGTACCAAGAGACCCAGTACCTC. This codes for CASKRTSGGRYQETQYL.

V is TRBV20-1 and J is TRBJ2-1; 7 bases agree with TRBD2. V was clipped by 5 bases and J by 4 bases; unmatched bases: 2. In germline, CDR1 is DFQATT, CDR2 SNEGSKA (reference sequence). The CDR3 length is 12 residues. The CDR3 DNA is TGCAGTGCTGGGGACTATTACAATGAGCAGTTCTTC. Its protein product is CSAGDYYNEQFF.

The chain employs TRBV5-6 and TRBJ2-3; no definite D call. Germline values: CDR1 SGHDT, CDR2 YYEEEE. The length of the CDR3 is 14 residues. V was trimmed by 2 bases and J by 0 bases, leaving 7 bases between them. CDR3 nucleotides: TGTGCCAGCAGCTTAGAGTTGAGCACAGATACGCAGTATTTT. Residues: CASSLELSTDTQYF.

In this sample, this clonotype turned up many times. This sequence joins TRBV14 and TRBJ1-1, with 8 bases that match TRBD1. Germline V CDR1 and CDR2: SGHDN, FVKESK. The CDR3 loop spans 16 amino acids. J was trimmed by 3 bases and V by 1 base; bases with no gene match: 7. CDR3 DNA: TGTGCCAGCAGCCAAGGACGGACAGGGAGAGACACTGAAGCTTTCTTT. It yields the protein CASSQGRTGRDTEAFF.

This clonotype has a count of ten or more. CDR3: CAISATSIYNEQFF. In DNA form, the CDR3 reads TGTGCCATCAGTGCGACTAGCATCTACAATGAGCAGTTCTTC. The J gene is TRBJ2-1, the V gene TRBV10-3; 7 bases map to TRBD2. The J segment lost 3 bases and the V segment lost 4 bases, leaving 3 bases of the junction unmatched. The CDR3 spans 14 residues. Germline CDR1 reads ENHRY; CDR2 reads SYGVKD.